The 18 T cell receptor beta chains below come from one sample, sequenced in a study of T cells after yellow fever vaccination. Via MiXCR, TCRdb re-called the 5' RACE reads, giving one row per CDR3 protein. The sample holds under 250,000 distinct CDR3 sequences, approximately 3% seen once. The sample in question was CD4+ T cells sorted from PBMCs, obtained 10 days after the yellow fever booster vaccination. All receptors derive from a man in his late teens or twenties who received the YFV17D yellow fever vaccine.

This clonotype was seen more than once but under ten times. This rearrangement joins TRBV7-2 to TRBJ2-6; 8 nucleotides align to TRBD1. Per germline, CDR1 SGHTA and CDR2 FQGNSA. V lost 9 bases, J lost 5 bases, and 9 bases stayed unmatched. This CDR3 is 15 amino acids long. The CDR3 DNA reads TGTGCCAGTCAACCGACAGGGGTTCGGGCCAACGTCCTGACTTTC. Translation gives CASQPTGVRANVLTF.

This clonotype was counted ten times or more. V usage is TRBV7-9 and J usage is TRBJ2-7; the match to TRBD1 covers 8 bases. Germline trimming cut 5 bases from V and 3 bases from J; bases unmatched to any gene: 6. CDR3 length: 14 residues. Germline V lookup: CDR1 SEHNR, CDR2 FQNEAQ (reference sequence). CDR3 bases: TGTGCCAGCAGCCCCCGGACAGGGTTCTACGAGCAGTACGTC. Translation gives CASSPRTGFYEQYV.

This clonotype was seen a few times. V gene TRBV20-1 combines with J gene TRBJ2-3, with 11 bases identical to TRBD1. The CDR3 is 13 amino acids. Losses at the gene ends were 6 bases for V and 10 bases for J; bases not matched to a gene: 9. The germline V gene encodes CDR1 DFQATT and CDR2 SNEGSKA (reference sequence). The chain's CDR3 is CSAFGTGGGPQYF. The CDR3 DNA reads as TGCAGTGCCTTTGGGACAGGGGGAGGCCCGCAGTATTTT.

The V gene is TRBV6-5, the J gene TRBJ1-1; D unresolved. Germline CDR1 MNHEY, CDR2 SVGAGI. V was shortened by 2 bases and J by 8 bases, with 9 bases between the two germline ends. This CDR3 is 12 amino acids long. As DNA, the CDR3 is TGTGCCAGCAGTTACCCCCCGAGGGAAGCTTTCTTT. Translating gives CASSYPPREAFF.

This clonotype was observed many times. The chain recombines TRBV5-1 with TRBJ2-3; no clear D gene. The germline CDR1 and CDR2 sequences are SGHRS and YFSETQ. Trimming took off 0 bases at V and 2 bases at J, with 7 bases between the two ends. The CDR3 is made up of 14 amino acids. The CDR3 DNA reads as TGCGCCAGCAGCTTGGGGGTCAACACAGATACGCAGTATTTT. Translating gives CASSLGVNTDTQYF.

This clonotype was counted ten times or more. The rearrangement uses TRBV12-3 or TRBV12-4 and TRBJ2-6, with D uncertain. This CDR3 contains 15 residues. The V gene lost 3 bases and the J gene lost 5 bases, with 11 bases spanning the gap. The CDR3 sequence is CASSFGQIRANVLTF. DNA of the CDR3: TGTGCCAGCAGTTTCGGGCAGATTAGGGCCAACGTCCTGACTTTC.

There are a few counts of this clonotype. The V and J genes are TRBV5-4 and TRBJ2-7, with D possibly matching TRBD2 (6 bases). The germline gives CDR1 SGHNT, CDR2 YYREEE (reference sequence). Trimming removed 2 bases from V and 3 bases from J, with 12 bases in between. The CDR3 runs to 14 residues. CDR3 amino acids: CASSFGGDGYEQYF. The CDR3 coding sequence is TGTGCCAGCAGCTTTGGCGGGGATGGCTACGAGCAGTACTTC.

This clonotype was seen many times. DNA for the CDR3: TGTGCCAGCGCAGGGGTATCTGGAAACACCATATATTTT. It translates to CASAGVSGNTIYF. The rearrangement links TRBV7-2 to TRBJ1-3; a weak D match, TRBD1 (6 bases). The V end was cut by 8 bases, the J end by 1 base, with 9 bases between. Per the germline V gene, CDR1 is SGHTA and CDR2 is FQGNSA. The CDR3 length is 13 residues.

The sample holds many counts of this clonotype. The chain is built from TRBV7-9 and TRBJ1-4; unclear D gene. The CDR3 has 14 amino acids. Germline V gives CDR1 SEHNR, CDR2 FQNEAQ (reference sequence). V shed 5 bases and J shed 3 bases, with 10 bases lying between them. CDR3 DNA: TGTGCCAGCAGCCCGGACGGATCTAATGAAAAACTGTTTTTT. Translation: CASSPDGSNEKLFF.

The chain combines TRBV6-2 or TRBV6-3 with TRBJ1-2; 9 bases are a match to TRBD1. The junction had 4 bases not matched to a gene; V was cut back by 6 bases and J by 8 bases. This CDR3 region has 12 residues. CDR1 is MNHEY and CDR2 is SVGEGT in the germline V gene. The CDR3 is CASRQGAGGYTF. The CDR3 bases are TGTGCCAGCAGACAGGGGGCTGGAGGCTACACCTTC.

The chain employs TRBV5-4 and TRBJ2-7; D call uncertain. Germline assignment: CDR1 SGHNT and CDR2 YYREEE (reference sequence). The CDR3 runs to 14 residues. The V end lost 0 bases, the J end lost 1 base, and 8 bases lay between the germline ends. CDR3 sequence: CASSLGADSYEQYF. CDR3 in DNA: TGTGCCAGCAGCTTGGGTGCAGATTCCTACGAGCAGTACTTC.

Only a few counts were recorded for this clonotype. This chain links TRBV5-6 with TRBJ2-1; 7 positions match TRBD2. Germline V CDR1 and CDR2: SGHDT, YYEEEE. The CDR3 contains 13 residues. V was pared by 1 base and J by 13 bases, with 8 bases of the junction left unmatched. The CDR3 DNA reads as TGTGCCAGCAGCTTGCCTAGCGGAGGAGCTCAGTTCTTC. Encoded protein: CASSLPSGGAQFF.

This clonotype was seen only a few times. V gene TRBV12-3 or TRBV12-4 combines with J gene TRBJ1-1; D may be TRBD1 (5 bases). The CDR3 consists of 16 residues. Deletions cut 6 bases from V and 3 bases from J, with 20 bases between. The CDR3 region is CASRPWGDPSYTEAFF. In DNA, the CDR3 is TGTGCCAGCAGACCCTGGGGGGATCCATCTTACACTGAAGCTTTCTTT.

This clonotype was seen many times. Here the CDR3 DNA reads TGCAGTGCTCGGAACCCTAGCGGCGTAGGCAATGAGCAGTTCTTC. It codes for CSARNPSGVGNEQFF. The chain recombines TRBV20-1 with TRBJ2-1, with 7 bases fitting TRBD2. The CDR3 contains 15 residues. J was trimmed by 6 bases and V by 5 bases; bases with no gene match: 13. Germline loops: CDR1 DFQATT, CDR2 SNEGSKA (reference sequence).

This clonotype was counted only a few times. The chain has TRBV5-1 and TRBJ2-2; 11 bases match TRBD2. This CDR3 comprises 17 residues. Germline V lookup: CDR1 SGHRS, CDR2 YFSETQ. V shed 0 bases, J shed 1 base, and the junction held 2 bases outside the gene matches. The CDR3 DNA follows: TGCGCCAGCAGCTTGGCGACTAGCGGGGTGAACACCGGGGAGCTGTTTTTT. Translating it yields CASSLATSGVNTGELFF.

The rearrangement joins TRBV5-1 to TRBJ2-5; 7 positions match TRBD2. The ends lost 0 bases at V and 3 bases at J; junction bases unmatched: 5. The CDR3 spans 15 residues. The germline CDR1 and CDR2 sequences are SGHRS and YFSETQ. The CDR3 coding sequence is TGCGCCAGCAGCTTGGGGGGGACTAAAGAAGAGACCCAGTACTTC. Residues: CASSLGGTKEETQYF.

The chain employs TRBV4-2 and TRBJ2-1; D remains unclear. Germline CDR1 reads LGHNA; CDR2 reads YNFKEQ. The CDR3 covers 15 residues. Trimming pared 0 bases from V and 2 bases from J, leaving 8 bases between. CDR3 DNA sequence: TGTGCCAGCAGCCAAGATCGAGCGCCCTACAATGAGCAGTTCTTC. It specifies CASSQDRAPYNEQFF.

CDR3 in DNA: TGCGCCAGCAGCCCCAGCGGACTAGCGGGGCTCCGGAAGGGGCAGTTCTTC. This codes for CASSPSGLAGLRKGQFF. V gene TRBV4-3 combines with J gene TRBJ2-1; 12 nucleotides match TRBD2. V was clipped by 4 bases and J by 12 bases; unmatched bases: 16. The CDR3 has 17 residues. CDR1 and CDR2 (germline): LGHNA, YSLEER.